This TCR beta chain was found in a study of blood T cell repertoires in COVID-19. About the research overall: The origin of the acute and convalescent COVID-19 samples was the United States, Italy and Spain. T cells, B-cell-depleted T cells, or PBMCs supplied cDNA or gDNA.

Germline V CDR1 and CDR2: SGHRS, YFSETQ. V dropped 0 bases and J dropped 0 bases, with 6 bases sitting between them. The CDR3 runs to 14 residues. Original analysis: Estimation of nucleated cell counts was performed using reference gene primer amplification. Sequencing used immunoSEQ multiplex PCR; TCRdb keeps in-frame clones, though not all of them. From that table come the V and J calls and clone size; the DNA was used to work out D and trimming. This table holds around 140,000 clones, over 80% found once. This clone was seen a few times. The same CDR3 arises from other DNA sequences in this sample as well.

The sample was peripheral blood. This clonotype was sampled from a woman between 45 and 65 years old with acute or convalescent COVID-19. The rearrangement links TRBV5-1 to TRBJ1-1, with a weak D call TRBD1 (5 bases). CDR3: CASSLGQMNTEAFF. In DNA form, the CDR3 reads TGCGCCAGCAGCTTGGGACAGATGAACACTGAAGCTTTCTTT.